A single sample gave rise to the 7 T cell receptor beta chains below, sequenced in a study of blood T cell repertoires in COVID-19. Method: immunoSEQ multiplex PCR; TCRdb's copy keeps in-frame clones and lacks some. The data contain more than 150,000 clones, about 85% of them seen just once; the ten biggest clones take up 2.1%. Sequences were obtained from peripheral blood. The receptor set was obtained from an older man with active or convalescent COVID-19.

This clone was seen only a few times. The chain links TRBV5-4 to TRBJ2-7; D perhaps matches TRBD1 (6 bases). The CDR3 extends over 13 amino acids. In germline, CDR1 is SGHNT, CDR2 YYREEE (reference sequence). Trimming took off 5 bases at V and 4 bases at J, with 13 bases between the two ends. CDR3: CASSFYREYEQYF. CDR3 DNA sequence: TGTGCCAGCAGTTTCTACAGGGAGTACGAGCAGTACTTC.

The chain joins TRBV5-1 to TRBJ2-2; TRBD2 agrees at 13 bases. From germline, CDR1 is SGHRS and CDR2 YFSETQ. This CDR3 contains 19 residues. With 1 base clipped from V and 1 base from J, the junction kept 7 bases outside the gene matches. The CDR3 nucleotides read TGCGCCAGCAGCTTGTTCCCGGGACTAGCGGGGCGGAACACCGGGGAGCTGTTTTTT. Its protein is CASSLFPGLAGRNTGELFF. Looking up the rest from reference TRBV5-1 and TRBJ2-2 gives the full variable domain: KAGVTQTPRYLIKTRGQQVTLSCSPISGHRSVSWYQQTPGQGLQFLFEYFSETQRNKGNFPGRFSGRQFSNSRSEMNVSTLELGDSALYLCASSLFPGLAGRNTGELFFGEGSRLTVL.

V is TRBV10-2 and J is TRBJ2-2; D is unresolved. The CDR3 covers 11 residues. CDR1 and CDR2 from the germline V gene are WSHSY and SAAADI. Trimming took 7 bases from V and 5 from J, leaving 5 bases between them. In nucleotides, the CDR3 is TGCGCCAGCATGAGAACCGGGGAGCTGTTTTTT. This sequence encodes CASMRTGELFF.

This clone was detected only a few times. This sequence joins TRBV12-3 or TRBV12-4 and TRBJ2-7, with 9 positions matching TRBD1. The junction had 8 bases not matched to a gene; V was cut back by 8 bases and J by 6 bases. This CDR3 comprises 13 residues. The CDR3 region is CASQPGQGVEQYF. The CDR3 coding sequence is TGTGCCAGCCAGCCGGGACAGGGTGTCGAGCAGTACTTC.

This clone occurred a few times. The CDR3 loop is CATRDRSNTEAFF. The CDR3 nucleotides read TGTGCCACCAGGGACAGATCGAACACTGAAGCTTTCTTT. The chain links TRBV24-1 to TRBJ1-1, with D possibly being TRBD1 (6 bases). The CDR3 is 13 amino acids. Germline V gene lookup returns CDR1 KGHDR and CDR2 SFDVKD. Trimming stripped 7 bases from V and 1 base from J, with 9 bases between.

This chain connects TRBV2 to TRBJ2-1, with D tentatively TRBD1 (5 bases). The CDR3 has 15 residues. V was pared by 2 bases and J by 0 bases, with 8 bases between. Germline CDR1 and CDR2: SNHLY and FYNNEI. The CDR3 loop reads CASSEQGFSYNEQFF. The CDR3 nucleotides are TGTGCCAGCAGTGAACAGGGATTCTCCTACAATGAGCAGTTCTTC. Together with reference TRBV2 and TRBJ2-1, the CDR3 gives the full variable domain: EPEVTQTPSHQVTQMGQEVILRCVPISNHLYFYWYRQILGQKVEFLVSFYNNEISEKSEIFDDQFSVERPDGSNFTLKIRSTKLEDSAMYFCASSEQGFSYNEQFFGPGTRLTVL.

The sample holds a few counts of this clone. The V gene is TRBV9, the J gene TRBJ2-3, with 7 bases fitting TRBD2. CDR3 length: 16 amino acids. Germline lookup yields CDR1 SGDLS and CDR2 YYNGEE. V lost 8 bases and J lost 6; bases outside the gene matches: 18. The CDR3 bases are TGTGCCAGATATTATAACTTAGCGGGTGAACGGGATACGCAGTATTTT. Translation: CARYYNLAGERDTQYF.